The 13 T cell receptor beta chains in this list originate from one sample, sequenced in a study of cytomegalovirus exposure and HLA in healthy donors. The PCR used 60 Vbeta and 13 Jbeta primers. The repertoire was sequenced with immunoSEQ multiplex PCR; TCRdb's copy has only in-frame clones and lacks some. This sample has fewer than 250,000 clones, with roughly 85% found just once. Sample: PBMCs. These receptors all stem from a young man in good health and CMV-seronegative.

This clone was counted only a few times. V usage is TRBV29-1 and J usage is TRBJ2-4, with 7 positions matching TRBD1. CDR3 length equals 13 residues. Germline CDR1 is SQVTM and CDR2 is ANQGSEA. V trimming: 4 bases; J trimming: 5 bases; junction bases outside the gene matches: 5. DNA for the CDR3: TGCAGCGTTGGACAGGGTATTCAAAACATTCAGTACTTC. Protein product: CSVGQGIQNIQYF.

V and J are TRBV28 and TRBJ2-3, with 8 nucleotides matching TRBD2. Germline assignment: CDR1 MDHEN and CDR2 SYDVKM. The trim removed 10 bases at V and 3 bases at J, leaving 12 bases unmatched. This CDR3 region has 15 residues. CDR3 residues: CATGPTSGATDTQYF. CDR3 sequence (DNA): TGTGCCACCGGCCCAACTAGCGGAGCAACAGATACGCAGTATTTT.

This clone has more than one count but fewer than ten. The chain employs TRBV5-6 and TRBJ2-2; possible D gene TRBD2, 6 bases. V dropped 2 bases and J dropped 6 bases, with 14 bases sitting between them. Germline V gene data show CDR1 as SGHDT and CDR2 as YYEEEE. The CDR3 loop spans 15 amino acids. The CDR3 DNA sequence: TGTGCCAGCAGCTTTTTCGGGAGTCCCGCCGGGGAGCTGTTTTTT. Its protein product is CASSFFGSPAGELFF.

The J gene is TRBJ2-5, the V gene TRBV6-1, with 14 bases identical to TRBD2. Losses at the gene ends were 1 base for V and 5 bases for J; bases not matched to a gene: 3. The CDR3 extends over 16 amino acids. CDR1 and CDR2 from the germline V gene are MNHNS and SASEGT. The CDR3 spells CASSEGLAGGRETQYF. In nucleotides, the CDR3 is TGTGCCAGCAGTGAAGGACTAGCGGGAGGGCGGGAGACCCAGTACTTC.

This clone was found a few times. V gene TRBV7-2 combines with J gene TRBJ1-1, with TRBD1 matching 10 bases. Germline values: CDR1 SGHTA, CDR2 FQGNSA. Trimming at V came to 5 bases and at J to 10 bases, leaving 7 bases not matched to a gene. This CDR3 contains 13 residues. The CDR3 nucleotides are TGTGCCAGCAGCCGACTCCGGGACAGGGGAGCTTTCTTT. It yields the protein CASSRLRDRGAFF.

The table lists this clone with a few counts. V usage is TRBV27 and J usage is TRBJ2-3; D gene ambiguous. The V gene's germline CDR1 is MNHEY and CDR2 SMNVEV (reference sequence). V lost 11 bases to trimming and J lost 6 bases, with 12 bases between them. This CDR3 is 11 amino acids long. CDR3 DNA sequence: TGTGCCGCCGGAGCTTGGGATACGCAGTATTTT. Residues: CAAGAWDTQYF.

With regard to this clone: At one end the junction does not follow the germline gene, possibly because of a read error. The chain carries TRBV7-9 and TRBJ2-6; D remains ambiguous. The CDR3 spans 17 residues. Germline V gene sequence: CDR1 SEHNR, CDR2 FQNEAQ (reference sequence). In DNA form, the CDR3 reads TGTTCCAGCAGCTTAGACGGGTTTACCTCTGGGGCCAACGTCCTGACTTTC. Its translation: CSSSLDGFTSGANVLTF.

The rearrangement uses TRBV7-9 and TRBJ2-7, with 7 bases identical to TRBD1. Trimming cost V 5 bases and J 2 bases; bases outside gene matches: 6. Germline V lookup: CDR1 SEHNR, CDR2 FQNEAQ (reference sequence). The CDR3 extends over 14 amino acids. The DNA for the CDR3 is TGTGCCAGCAGCATCGATACAGGGGCCTACGAGCAGTACTTC. This gives the protein CASSIDTGAYEQYF.

The rearrangement joins TRBV7-8 to TRBJ2-1; 8 nucleotides line up with TRBD1. V lost 1 base, J lost 7 bases, and 12 bases stayed unmatched. CDR3 size: 17 residues. In germline, CDR1 is SGHVS, CDR2 FQNEAQ. CDR3: CASSLERGEDRGNEQFF. Here the CDR3 DNA reads TGTGCCAGCAGCTTAGAGAGGGGGGAAGACAGGGGAAATGAGCAGTTCTTC.

The J gene is TRBJ1-1, the V gene TRBV5-1, with D possibly matching TRBD1 (6 bases). V was cut by 2 bases and J by 8 bases, with 13 bases left in between. The CDR3 loop spans 13 amino acids. CDR1 is SGHRS and CDR2 is YFSETQ in the germline V gene. Written as DNA, the CDR3 is TGCGCCAGCAGCTTCGAGGTAGGGACAGAAGCTTTCTTT. This gives the protein CASSFEVGTEAFF. Complete variable domain (other parts from reference TRBV5-1 and TRBJ1-1): KAGVTQTPRYLIKTRGQQVTLSCSPISGHRSVSWYQQTPGQGLQFLFEYFSETQRNKGNFPGRFSGRQFSNSRSEMNVSTLELGDSALYLCASSFEVGTEAFFGQGTRLTVV.

The V gene is TRBV4-1, the J gene TRBJ2-1, with 7 nucleotides matching TRBD1. Looked up from germline, CDR1 is MGHRA and CDR2 is YSYEKL. J was trimmed by 7 bases and V by 0 bases; bases with no gene match: 3. This CDR3 has 14 residues. The CDR3 loop is CASSQDDRVNEQFF. The CDR3 region has the DNA TGCGCCAGCAGCCAAGATGACAGGGTGAATGAGCAGTTCTTC.

The J gene is TRBJ2-3, the V gene TRBV19; the D gene is possibly TRBD1 (6 bases). This CDR3 is 15 amino acids long. Trimming removed 9 bases at V and 1 base at J, with 17 bases between. Germline V gene lookup returns CDR1 LNHDA and CDR2 SQIVND (reference sequence). CDR3 nucleotides: TGTGCCAGCCGTAGACAGGTTTTGGGCACAGATACGCAGTATTTT. It yields the protein CASRRQVLGTDTQYF.

J is TRBJ2-5 and V is TRBV11-2, with 11 positions matching TRBD2. Germline V gene lookup returns CDR1 SGHAT and CDR2 FQNNGV. V lost 2 bases, J lost 4 bases, and 12 bases stayed unmatched. The CDR3 consists of 18 residues. CDR3 in amino acids: CASSLQTSGGSGTETQYF. CDR3 nucleotide sequence: TGTGCCAGCAGCTTACAAACTAGCGGGGGATCTGGGACAGAGACCCAGTACTTC.